This TCR beta chain stems from a study of blood T cell repertoires in COVID-19. Study at large: COVID-19 samples, acute and convalescent, were from the United States, Italy and Spain. From T cells, B-cell-depleted T cells, or PBMCs came the material, which was cDNA or gDNA.

In the authors' methods: Estimates of nucleated cell counts were drawn from the amplification of reference gene primers. The method was immunoSEQ multiplex PCR; TCRdb's version includes in-frame clones alone and lacks a portion of them. V, J and clone size reflect that table, while D and trimming were determined from the DNA. The sample records roughly 300,000 clones, approximately 91% being singletons. Patients of the Seattle cohort, enrolled during active infection, were followed longitudinally. From germline, CDR1 is GTSNPN and CDR2 SVGIG (reference sequence). V gave up 7 bases and J gave up 3 bases; unmatched junction bases: 8. CDR3 length: 15 residues.

The sequence derives from a woman aged 30 to 39 with COVID-19, enrolled during active disease. The genes are TRBV30 and TRBJ2-3; 12 bases match TRBD2. The specimen was peripheral blood. The CDR3 protein is CASLLAGGYTDTQYF. Written as DNA, the CDR3 is TGTGCCTCGTTACTAGCGGGAGGATATACAGATACGCAGTATTTT.